This T cell receptor (beta chain) is from a study of blood T cells in healthy people across ages. The wider study: The template switching approach captured approximately one barcoded beta molecule for every two T cells. Notes on the study in general: In long-lived donors, naive CD4+ cell counts and diversity exceeded those of aged donors. TCR beta diversity per million T cells fell roughly linearly with age.

Staff drew around 10 milliliters of peripheral blood from each donor. The CDR3 is made up of 16 amino acids. With 6 bases clipped from V and 0 bases from J, the junction kept 12 bases outside the gene matches. CDR1 DFQATT and CDR2 SNEGSKA come from the germline V gene (reference sequence). On this clonotype itself: Its antigen is unknown.

It was with a sample-barcoded 5' primer and a J-beta primer mix that a second PCR of roughly 7 to 11 cycles was run. MiXCR, run by TCRdb on the 5' RACE reads, gives a single entry per CDR3 protein. The top ten clones hold approximately 4% of a sample with approximately 1.5 million distinct CDR3 sequences, roughly 43% of them seen once. This chain connects TRBV20-1 to TRBJ2-3, with TRBD1 identical over 7 bases. Sequencing was done on a sample of blood. This receptor was identified in a young woman in good health. The CDR3 coding sequence is TGCAGTGCCACGGACAGGCCGTTTAAAAGCACAGATACGCAGTATTTT. Amino acids: CSATDRPFKSTDTQYF.